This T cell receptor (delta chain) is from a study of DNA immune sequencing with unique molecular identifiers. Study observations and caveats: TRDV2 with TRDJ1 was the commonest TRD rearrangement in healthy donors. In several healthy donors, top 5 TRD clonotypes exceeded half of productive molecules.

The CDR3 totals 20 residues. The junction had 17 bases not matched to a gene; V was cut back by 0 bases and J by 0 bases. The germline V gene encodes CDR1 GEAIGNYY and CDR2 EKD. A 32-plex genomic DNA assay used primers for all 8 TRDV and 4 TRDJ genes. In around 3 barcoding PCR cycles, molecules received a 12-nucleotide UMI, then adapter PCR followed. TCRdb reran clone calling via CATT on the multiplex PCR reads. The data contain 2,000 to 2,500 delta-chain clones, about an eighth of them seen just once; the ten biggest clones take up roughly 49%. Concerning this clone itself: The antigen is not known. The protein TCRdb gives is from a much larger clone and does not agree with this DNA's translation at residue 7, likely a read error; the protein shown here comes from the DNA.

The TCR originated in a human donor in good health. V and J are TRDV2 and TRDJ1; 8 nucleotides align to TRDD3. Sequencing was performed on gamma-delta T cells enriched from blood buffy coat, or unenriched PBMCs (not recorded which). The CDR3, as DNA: TGTGCCTGTGACACCCTGGGGGTTTCTGGGGGACACGAGTACACCGATAAACTCATCTTT. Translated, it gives CACDTLGVSGGHEYTDKLIF.